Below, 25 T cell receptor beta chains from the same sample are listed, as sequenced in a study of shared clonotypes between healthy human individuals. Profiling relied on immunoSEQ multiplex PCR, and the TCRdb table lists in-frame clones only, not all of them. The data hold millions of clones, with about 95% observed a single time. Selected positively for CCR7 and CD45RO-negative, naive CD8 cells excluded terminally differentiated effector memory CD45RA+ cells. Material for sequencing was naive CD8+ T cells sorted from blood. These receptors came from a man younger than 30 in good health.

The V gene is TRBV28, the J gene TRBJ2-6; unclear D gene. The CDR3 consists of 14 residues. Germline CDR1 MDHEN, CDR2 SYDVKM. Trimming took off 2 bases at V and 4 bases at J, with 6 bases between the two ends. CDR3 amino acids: CASSLGYGANVLTF. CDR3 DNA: TGTGCCAGCAGTTTAGGTTACGGGGCCAACGTCCTGACTTTC.

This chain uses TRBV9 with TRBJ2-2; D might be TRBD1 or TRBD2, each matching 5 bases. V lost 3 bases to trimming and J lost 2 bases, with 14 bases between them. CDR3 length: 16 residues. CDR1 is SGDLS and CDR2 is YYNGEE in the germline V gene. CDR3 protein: CASSDPGRKNTGELFF. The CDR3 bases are TGTGCCAGCAGCGACCCGGGACGGAAAAACACCGGGGAGCTGTTTTTT.

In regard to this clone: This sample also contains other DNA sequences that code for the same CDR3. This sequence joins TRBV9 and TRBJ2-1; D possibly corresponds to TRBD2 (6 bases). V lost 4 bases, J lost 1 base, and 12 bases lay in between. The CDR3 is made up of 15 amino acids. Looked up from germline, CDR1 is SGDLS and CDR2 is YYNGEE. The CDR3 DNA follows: TGTGCCAGCAGCCCCAGCGGGTTATCCTACAATGAGCAGTTCTTC. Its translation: CASSPSGLSYNEQFF.

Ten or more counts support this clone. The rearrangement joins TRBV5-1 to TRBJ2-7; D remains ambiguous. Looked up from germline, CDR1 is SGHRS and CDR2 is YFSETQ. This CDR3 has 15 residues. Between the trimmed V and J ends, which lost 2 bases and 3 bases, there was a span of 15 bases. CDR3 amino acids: CASSLVGRYGYEQYF. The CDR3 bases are TGCGCCAGCAGCTTAGTAGGCCGGTACGGCTACGAGCAGTACTTC.

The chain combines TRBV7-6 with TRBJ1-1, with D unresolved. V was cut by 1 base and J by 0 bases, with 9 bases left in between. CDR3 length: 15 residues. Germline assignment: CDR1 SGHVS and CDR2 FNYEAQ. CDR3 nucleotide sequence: TGTGCCAGCAGCTTAGTCCCCGGGGTGAACACTGAAGCTTTCTTT. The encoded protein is CASSLVPGVNTEAFF.

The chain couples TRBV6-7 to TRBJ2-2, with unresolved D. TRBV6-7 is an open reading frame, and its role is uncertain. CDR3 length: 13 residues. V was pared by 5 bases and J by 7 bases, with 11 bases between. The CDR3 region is CASSQGLDGELFF. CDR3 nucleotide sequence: TGTGCCAGCAGTCAAGGCTTAGACGGGGAGCTGTTTTTT.

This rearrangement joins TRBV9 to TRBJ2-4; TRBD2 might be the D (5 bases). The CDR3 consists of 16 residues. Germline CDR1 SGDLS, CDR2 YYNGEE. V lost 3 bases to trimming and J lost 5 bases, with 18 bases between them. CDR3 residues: CASSAPRQGSENIQYF. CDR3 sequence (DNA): TGTGCCAGCAGCGCCCCCCGGCAAGGGAGTGAAAACATTCAGTACTTC.

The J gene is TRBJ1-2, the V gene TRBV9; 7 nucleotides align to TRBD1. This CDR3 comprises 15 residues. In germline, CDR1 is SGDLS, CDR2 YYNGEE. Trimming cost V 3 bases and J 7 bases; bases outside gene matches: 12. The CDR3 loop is CASSEGLGEGAGYTF. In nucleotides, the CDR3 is TGTGCCAGCAGCGAGGGATTGGGGGAGGGGGCTGGCTACACCTTC.

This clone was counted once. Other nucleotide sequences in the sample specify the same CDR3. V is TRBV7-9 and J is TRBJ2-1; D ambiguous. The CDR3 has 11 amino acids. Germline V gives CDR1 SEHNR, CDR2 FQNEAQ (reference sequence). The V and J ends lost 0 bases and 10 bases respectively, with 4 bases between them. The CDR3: CASSLAREQFF. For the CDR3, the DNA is TGTGCCAGCAGCTTAGCGCGGGAGCAGTTCTTC.

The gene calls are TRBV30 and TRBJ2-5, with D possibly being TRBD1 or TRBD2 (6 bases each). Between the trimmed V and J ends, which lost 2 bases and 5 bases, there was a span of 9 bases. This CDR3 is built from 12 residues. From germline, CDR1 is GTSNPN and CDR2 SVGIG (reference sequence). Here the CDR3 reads CAWSKGGETQYF. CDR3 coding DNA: TGTGCCTGGAGTAAGGGGGGTGAGACCCAGTACTTC.

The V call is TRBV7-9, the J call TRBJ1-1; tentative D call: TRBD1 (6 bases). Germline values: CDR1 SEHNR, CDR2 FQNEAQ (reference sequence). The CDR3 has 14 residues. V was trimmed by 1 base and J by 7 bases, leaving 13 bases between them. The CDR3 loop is CASSLGLGGSEAFF. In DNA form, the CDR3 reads TGTGCCAGCAGCTTAGGGTTAGGGGGGAGTGAAGCTTTCTTT.

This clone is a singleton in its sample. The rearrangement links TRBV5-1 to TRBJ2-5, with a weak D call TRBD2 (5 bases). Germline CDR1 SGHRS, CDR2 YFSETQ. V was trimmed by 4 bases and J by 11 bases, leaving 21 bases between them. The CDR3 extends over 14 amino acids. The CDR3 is CASSLTERTWEQYF. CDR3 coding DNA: TGCGCCAGCAGCCTCACGGAGCGCACATGGGAGCAGTACTTC.

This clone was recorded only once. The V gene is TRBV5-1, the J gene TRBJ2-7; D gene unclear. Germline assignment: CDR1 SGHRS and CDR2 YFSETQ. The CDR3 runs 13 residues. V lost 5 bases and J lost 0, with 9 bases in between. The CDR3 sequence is CASRGSSSYEQYF. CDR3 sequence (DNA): TGCGCCAGCAGGGGTTCGAGCTCCTACGAGCAGTACTTC.

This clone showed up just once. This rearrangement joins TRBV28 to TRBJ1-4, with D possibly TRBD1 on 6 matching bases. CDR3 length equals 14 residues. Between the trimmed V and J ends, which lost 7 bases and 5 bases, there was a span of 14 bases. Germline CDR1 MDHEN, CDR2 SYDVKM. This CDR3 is CASNPSGANEKLFF. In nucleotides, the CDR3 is TGTGCCAGCAACCCATCGGGGGCAAATGAAAAACTGTTTTTT.

The DNA for the CDR3 is TGTGCCAGCAGCCCCAACGGCTACGAGCAGTACTTC. It yields the protein CASSPNGYEQYF. This rearrangement joins TRBV5-6 to TRBJ2-7; D is uncertain. Germline loops: CDR1 SGHDT, CDR2 YYEEEE. V was pared by 4 bases and J by 3 bases, with 8 bases between. This CDR3 region has 12 residues.

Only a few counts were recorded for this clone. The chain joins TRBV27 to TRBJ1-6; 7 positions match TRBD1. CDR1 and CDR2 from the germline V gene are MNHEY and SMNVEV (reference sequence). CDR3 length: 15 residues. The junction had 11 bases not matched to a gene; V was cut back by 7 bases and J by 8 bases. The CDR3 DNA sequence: TGTGCCAGCACCCTGGACAGGTCGGGCTATTCACCCCTCCACTTT. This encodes CASTLDRSGYSPLHF.

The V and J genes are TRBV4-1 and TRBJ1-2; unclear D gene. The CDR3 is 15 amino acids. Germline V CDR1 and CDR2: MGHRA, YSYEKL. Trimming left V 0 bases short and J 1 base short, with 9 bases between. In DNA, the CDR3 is TGCGCCAGCAGCCAAGATCCTACAGATAACTATGGCTACACCTTC. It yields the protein CASSQDPTDNYGYTF.

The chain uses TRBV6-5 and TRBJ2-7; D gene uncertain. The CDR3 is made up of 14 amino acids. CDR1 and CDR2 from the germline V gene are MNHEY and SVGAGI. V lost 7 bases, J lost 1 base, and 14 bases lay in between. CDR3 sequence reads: CASTQRILSYEQYF. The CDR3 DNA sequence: TGTGCCAGCACCCAACGGATCTTATCCTACGAGCAGTACTTC.

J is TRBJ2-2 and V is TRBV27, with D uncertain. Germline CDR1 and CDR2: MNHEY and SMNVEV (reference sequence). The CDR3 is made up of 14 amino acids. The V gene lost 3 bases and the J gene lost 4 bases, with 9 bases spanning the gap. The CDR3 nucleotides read TGTGCCAGCAGTTTTGTAGGGTCCACCGGGGAGCTGTTTTTT. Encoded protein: CASSFVGSTGELFF.

CDR3 in amino acids: CASSTVGYEPQHF. The DNA for the CDR3 is TGTGCCAGTAGTACCGTTGGGTACGAGCCCCAGCATTTT. V and J are TRBV19 and TRBJ1-5; D not resolved. This CDR3 is built from 13 residues. The germline V gene has CDR1 LNHDA and CDR2 SQIVND (reference sequence). The V and J ends lost 4 bases and 8 bases respectively, with 12 bases between them.

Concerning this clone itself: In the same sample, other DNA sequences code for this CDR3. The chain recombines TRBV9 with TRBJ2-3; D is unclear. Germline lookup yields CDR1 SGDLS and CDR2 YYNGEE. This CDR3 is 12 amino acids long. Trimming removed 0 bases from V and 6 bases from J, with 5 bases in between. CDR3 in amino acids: CASSVGQDTQYF. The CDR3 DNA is TGTGCCAGCAGCGTAGGGCAGGATACGCAGTATTTT.

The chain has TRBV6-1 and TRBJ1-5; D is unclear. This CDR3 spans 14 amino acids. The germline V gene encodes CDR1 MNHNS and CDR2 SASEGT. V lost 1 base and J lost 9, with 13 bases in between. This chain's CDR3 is CASSEVYAAPPQHF. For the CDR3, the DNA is TGTGCCAGCAGTGAAGTCTACGCCGCTCCGCCCCAGCATTTT.

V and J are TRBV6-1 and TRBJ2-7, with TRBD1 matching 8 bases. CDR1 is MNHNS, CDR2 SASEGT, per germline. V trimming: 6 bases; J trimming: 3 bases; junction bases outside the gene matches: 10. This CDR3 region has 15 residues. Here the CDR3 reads CASRANRDRFYEQYF. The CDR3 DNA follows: TGTGCCAGCAGAGCGAACCGGGACAGGTTCTACGAGCAGTACTTC.

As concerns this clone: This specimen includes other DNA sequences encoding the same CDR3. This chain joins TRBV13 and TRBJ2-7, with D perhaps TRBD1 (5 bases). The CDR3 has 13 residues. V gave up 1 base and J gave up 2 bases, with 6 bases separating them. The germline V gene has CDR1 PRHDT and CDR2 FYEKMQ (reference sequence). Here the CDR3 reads CASSLEGTYEQYF. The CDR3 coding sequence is TGTGCCAGCAGCTTAGAGGGGACCTACGAGCAGTACTTC.

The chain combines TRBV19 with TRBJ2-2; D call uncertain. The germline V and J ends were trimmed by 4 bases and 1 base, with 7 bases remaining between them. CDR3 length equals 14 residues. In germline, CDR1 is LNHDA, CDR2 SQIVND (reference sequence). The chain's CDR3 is CASSRWGNTGELFF. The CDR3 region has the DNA TGTGCCAGTAGTAGGTGGGGGAACACCGGGGAGCTGTTTTTT. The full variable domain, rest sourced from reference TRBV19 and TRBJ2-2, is DGGITQSPKYLFRKEGQNVTLSCEQNLNHDAMYWYRQDPGQGLRLIYYSQIVNDFQKGDIAEGYSVSREKKESFPLTVTSAQKNPTAFYLCASSRWGNTGELFFGEGSRLTVL.